The clone carrying this T cell receptor (beta chain) has ten or more counts. The data are from a study of molecular identifiers for immune sequencing clone quantification. Per the germline V gene, CDR1 is MNHEY and CDR2 is SVGEGT. Trimming cost V 0 bases and J 1 base, with 18 bases left between them. The CDR3 loop spans 18 amino acids. TCRdb redid the calling of the PCR reads with MiXCR, one entry per CDR3 protein. The sample lists under 650,000 distinct CDR3 sequences, just under 20% seen once, with roughly 0.83% in the top ten. The V and J genes are TRBV6-2 or TRBV6-3 and TRBJ2-5, with D perhaps assigned TRBD1 or TRBD2 (6 bases each). Sequencing was done on a sample of naive CD8+ T cells from blood, with Jurkat cell RNA spiked in. The subset is: FACS-sorted CD8+CD4-CCR7+CD45RA+ naive T cells. This TCR was sampled from a human donor in good health. Some libraries in this study had Jurkat cell RNA spiked in. The DNA for the CDR3 is TGTGCCAGCAGTTACTCAGGCCCGACCCGGGGGCCCCAAGAGACCCAGTACTTC. It translates to CASSYSGPTRGPQETQYF.